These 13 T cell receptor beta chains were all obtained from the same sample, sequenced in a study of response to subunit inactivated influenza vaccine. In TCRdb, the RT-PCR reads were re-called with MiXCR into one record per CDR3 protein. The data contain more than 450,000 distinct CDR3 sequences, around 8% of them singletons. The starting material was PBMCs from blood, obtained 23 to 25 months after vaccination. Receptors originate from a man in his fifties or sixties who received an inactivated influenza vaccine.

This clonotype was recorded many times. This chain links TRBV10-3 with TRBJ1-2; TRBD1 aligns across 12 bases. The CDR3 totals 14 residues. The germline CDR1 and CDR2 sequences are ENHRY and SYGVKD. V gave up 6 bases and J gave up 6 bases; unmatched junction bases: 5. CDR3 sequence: CAIRDGTGGHGYTF. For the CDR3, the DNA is TGTGCCATCAGGGACGGGACAGGGGGCCATGGCTACACCTTC.

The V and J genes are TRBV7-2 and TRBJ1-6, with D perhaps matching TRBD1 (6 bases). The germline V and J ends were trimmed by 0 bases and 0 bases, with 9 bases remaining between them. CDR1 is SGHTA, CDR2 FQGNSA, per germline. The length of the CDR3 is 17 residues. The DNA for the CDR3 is TGTGCCAGCAGCTTAGCCGGGGGGGCCTCCTATAATTCACCCCTCCACTTT. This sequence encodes CASSLAGGASYNSPLHF. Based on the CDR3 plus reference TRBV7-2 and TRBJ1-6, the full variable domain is GAGVSQSPSNKVTEKGKDVELRCDPISGHTALYWYRQSLGQGLEFLIYFQGNSAPDKSGLPSDRFSAERTGGSVSTLTIQRTQQEDSAVYLCASSLAGGASYNSPLHFGNGTRLTVT.

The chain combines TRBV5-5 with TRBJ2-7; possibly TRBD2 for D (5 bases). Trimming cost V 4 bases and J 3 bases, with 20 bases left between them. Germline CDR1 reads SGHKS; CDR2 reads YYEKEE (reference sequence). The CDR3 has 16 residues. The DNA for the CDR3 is TGTGCCAGCAGCCCCCTGGCGGGCCAGAGCATCTACGAGCAGTACTTC. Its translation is CASSPLAGQSIYEQYF.

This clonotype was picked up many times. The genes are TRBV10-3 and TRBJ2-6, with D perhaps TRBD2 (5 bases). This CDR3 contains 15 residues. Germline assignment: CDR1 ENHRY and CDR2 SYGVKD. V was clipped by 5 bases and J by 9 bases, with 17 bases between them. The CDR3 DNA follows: TGTGCCATCAGTAAGACACCCCTGGAGGACAACGTCCTGACTTTC. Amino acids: CAISKTPLEDNVLTF.

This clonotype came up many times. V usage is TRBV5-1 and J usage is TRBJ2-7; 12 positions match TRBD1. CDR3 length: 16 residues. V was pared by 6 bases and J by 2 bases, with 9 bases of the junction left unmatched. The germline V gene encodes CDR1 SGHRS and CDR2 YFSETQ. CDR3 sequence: CASTPRDRGRTYEQYF. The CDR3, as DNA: TGCGCCAGCACCCCCCGGGACAGGGGGCGCACCTACGAGCAGTACTTC.

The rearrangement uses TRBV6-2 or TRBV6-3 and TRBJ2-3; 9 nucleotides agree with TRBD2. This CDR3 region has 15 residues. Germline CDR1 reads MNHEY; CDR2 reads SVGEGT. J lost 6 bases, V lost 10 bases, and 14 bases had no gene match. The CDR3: CATGNGGRASDTQYF. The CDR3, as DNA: TGTGCCACCGGAAACGGCGGGAGGGCCTCGGATACGCAGTATTTT.

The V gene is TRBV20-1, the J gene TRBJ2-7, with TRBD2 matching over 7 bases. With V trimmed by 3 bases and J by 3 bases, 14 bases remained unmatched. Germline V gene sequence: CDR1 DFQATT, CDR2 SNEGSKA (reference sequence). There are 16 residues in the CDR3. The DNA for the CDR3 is TGCAGTGCTAGGTGGGGCTTCGGCGGGAGTTTCTACGAGCAGTACTTC. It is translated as CSARWGFGGSFYEQYF.

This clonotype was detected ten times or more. CDR3 residues: CASSRGTSGGLQFF. As DNA, the CDR3 is TGTGCCAGCAGCCGCGGGACTAGCGGGGGGTTACAGTTCTTC. This chain connects TRBV2 to TRBJ2-1; 15 bases map to TRBD2. Germline CDR1 reads SNHLY; CDR2 reads FYNNEI. Unmatched junction bases numbered 7, after V lost 6 bases and J lost 13 bases. This CDR3 is built from 14 residues.

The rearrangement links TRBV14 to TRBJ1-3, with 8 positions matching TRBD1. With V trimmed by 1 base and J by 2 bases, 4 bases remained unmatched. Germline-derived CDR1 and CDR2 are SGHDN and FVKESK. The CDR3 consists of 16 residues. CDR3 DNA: TGTGCCAGCAGCCAAGTGGGGACAGGACCTGGAAACACCATATATTTT. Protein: CASSQVGTGPGNTIYF.

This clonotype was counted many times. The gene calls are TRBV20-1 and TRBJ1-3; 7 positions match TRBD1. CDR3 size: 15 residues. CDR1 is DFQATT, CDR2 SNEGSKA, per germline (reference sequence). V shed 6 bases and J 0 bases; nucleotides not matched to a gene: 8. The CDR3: CSAGGQAPSGNTIYF. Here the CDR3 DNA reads TGCAGTGCCGGAGGACAGGCACCCTCTGGAAACACCATATATTTT.

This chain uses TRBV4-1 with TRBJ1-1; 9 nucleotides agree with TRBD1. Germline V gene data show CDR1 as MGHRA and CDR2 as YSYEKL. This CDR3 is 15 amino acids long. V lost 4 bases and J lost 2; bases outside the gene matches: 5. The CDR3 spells CASSRGTGINTEAFF. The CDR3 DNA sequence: TGCGCCAGCAGCCGGGGGACAGGGATAAACACTGAAGCTTTCTTT.

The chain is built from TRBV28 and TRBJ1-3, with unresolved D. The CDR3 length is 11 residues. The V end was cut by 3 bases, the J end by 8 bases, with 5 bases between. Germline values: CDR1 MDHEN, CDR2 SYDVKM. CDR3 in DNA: TGTGCCAGCAGTTTTATGGACACCATATATTTT. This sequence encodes CASSFMDTIYF.

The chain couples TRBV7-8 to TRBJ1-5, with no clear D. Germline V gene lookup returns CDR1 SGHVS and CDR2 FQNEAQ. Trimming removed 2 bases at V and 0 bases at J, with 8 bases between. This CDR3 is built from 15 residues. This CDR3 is CASSLKGYSNQPQHF. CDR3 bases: TGTGCCAGCAGCTTAAAAGGGTATAGCAATCAGCCCCAGCATTTT.